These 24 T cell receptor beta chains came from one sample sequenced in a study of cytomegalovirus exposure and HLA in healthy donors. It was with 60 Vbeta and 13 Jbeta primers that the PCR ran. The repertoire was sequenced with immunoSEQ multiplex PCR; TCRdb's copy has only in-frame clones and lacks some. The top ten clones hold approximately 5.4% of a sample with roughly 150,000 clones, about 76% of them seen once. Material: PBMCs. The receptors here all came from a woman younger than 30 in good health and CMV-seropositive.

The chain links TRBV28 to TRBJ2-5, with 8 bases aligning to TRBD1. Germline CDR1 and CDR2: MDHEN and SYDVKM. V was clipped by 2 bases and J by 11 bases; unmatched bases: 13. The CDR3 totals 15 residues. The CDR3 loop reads CASSLIQGANVGQYF. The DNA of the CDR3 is TGTGCCAGCAGTTTAATTCAGGGGGCTAATGTTGGGCAGTACTTC.

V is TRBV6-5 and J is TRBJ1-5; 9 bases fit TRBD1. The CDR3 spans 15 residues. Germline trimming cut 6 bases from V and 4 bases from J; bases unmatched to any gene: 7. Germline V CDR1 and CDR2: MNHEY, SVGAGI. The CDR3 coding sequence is TGTGCCAGCAGCTCCGGGACAGGGCTTAATCAGCCCCAGCATTTT. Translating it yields CASSSGTGLNQPQHF.

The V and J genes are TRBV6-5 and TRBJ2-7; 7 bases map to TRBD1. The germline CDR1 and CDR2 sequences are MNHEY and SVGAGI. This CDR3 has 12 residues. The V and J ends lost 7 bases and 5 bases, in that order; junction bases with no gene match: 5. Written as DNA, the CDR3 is TGTGCCAGCAACGACAGGGCCCACGAGCAGTACTTC. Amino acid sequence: CASNDRAHEQYF.

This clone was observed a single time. CDR3 loop: CASSRGGGSTDTQYF. CDR3 sequence (DNA): TGTGCCAGCAGCCGTGGGGGGGGAAGCACAGATACGCAGTATTTT. The chain couples TRBV7-2 to TRBJ2-3, with 7 bases identical to TRBD2. The CDR3 contains 15 residues. Trimming at V came to 5 bases and at J to 0 bases, leaving 5 bases not matched to a gene. CDR1 and CDR2 (germline): SGHTA, FQGNSA.

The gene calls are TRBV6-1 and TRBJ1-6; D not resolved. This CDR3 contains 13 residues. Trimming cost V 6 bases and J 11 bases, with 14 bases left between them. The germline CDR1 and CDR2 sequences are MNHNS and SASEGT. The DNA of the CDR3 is TGTGCCAGCAGGTTGGGGAGCCTCCCACCCCTCCACTTT. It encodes CASRLGSLPPLHF.

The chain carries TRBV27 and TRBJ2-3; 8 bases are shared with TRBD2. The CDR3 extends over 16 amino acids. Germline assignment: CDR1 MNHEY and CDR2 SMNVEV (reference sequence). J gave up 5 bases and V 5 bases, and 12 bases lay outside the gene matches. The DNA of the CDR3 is TGTGCCAGCAGTGCAACAGCGGGGGTGGGTTTAGATACGCAGTATTTT. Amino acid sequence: CASSATAGVGLDTQYF.

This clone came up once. For the CDR3, the DNA is TGCGCCAGCAGCCGCTCCGGTCTTAGCAATCAGCCCCAGCATTTT. Translating gives CASSRSGLSNQPQHF. The chain links TRBV5-1 to TRBJ1-5, with D unresolved. V lost 4 bases and J 0 bases, leaving 11 bases between the germline ends. This CDR3 spans 15 amino acids. CDR1 SGHRS and CDR2 YFSETQ come from the germline V gene. Complete variable domain (other parts from reference TRBV5-1 and TRBJ1-5): KAGVTQTPRYLIKTRGQQVTLSCSPISGHRSVSWYQQTPGQGLQFLFEYFSETQRNKGNFPGRFSGRQFSNSRSEMNVSTLELGDSALYLCASSRSGLSNQPQHFGDGTRLSIL.

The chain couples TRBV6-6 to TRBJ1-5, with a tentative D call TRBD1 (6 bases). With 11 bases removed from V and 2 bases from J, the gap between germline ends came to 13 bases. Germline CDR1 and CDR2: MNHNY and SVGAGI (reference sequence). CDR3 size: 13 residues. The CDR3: CAVQGSGNQPQHF. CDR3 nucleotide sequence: TGTGCCGTACAGGGCAGTGGCAATCAGCCCCAGCATTTT.

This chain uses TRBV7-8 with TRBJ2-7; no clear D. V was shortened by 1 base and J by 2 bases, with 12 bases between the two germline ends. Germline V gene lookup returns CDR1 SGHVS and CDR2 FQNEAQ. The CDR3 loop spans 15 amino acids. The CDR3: CASSLERPETYEQYF. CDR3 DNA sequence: TGTGCCAGCAGCTTAGAACGCCCGGAGACCTACGAGCAGTACTTC.

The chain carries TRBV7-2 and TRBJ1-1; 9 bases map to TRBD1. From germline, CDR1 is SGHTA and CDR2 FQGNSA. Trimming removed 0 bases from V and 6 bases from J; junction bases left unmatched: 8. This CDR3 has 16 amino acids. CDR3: CASSLAGQGVRAEAFF. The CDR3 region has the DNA TGTGCCAGCAGCTTAGCGGGACAGGGAGTAAGGGCTGAAGCTTTCTTT.

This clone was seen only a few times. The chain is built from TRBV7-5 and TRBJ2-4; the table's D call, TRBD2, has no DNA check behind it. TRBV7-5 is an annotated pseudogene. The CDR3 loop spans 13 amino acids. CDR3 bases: TGTGTCAGAAGCCATACCCCGGTCTCGCCGTCCGAATTC. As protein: CVRSHTPVSPSEF.

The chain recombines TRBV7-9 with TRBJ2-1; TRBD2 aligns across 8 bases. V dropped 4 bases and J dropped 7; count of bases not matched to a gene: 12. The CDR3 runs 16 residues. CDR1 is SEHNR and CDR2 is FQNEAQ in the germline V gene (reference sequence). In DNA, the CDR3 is TGTGCCAGCAGCTCTACTGCGGGGGGCAAGGGGAATGAGCAGTTCTTC. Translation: CASSSTAGGKGNEQFF.

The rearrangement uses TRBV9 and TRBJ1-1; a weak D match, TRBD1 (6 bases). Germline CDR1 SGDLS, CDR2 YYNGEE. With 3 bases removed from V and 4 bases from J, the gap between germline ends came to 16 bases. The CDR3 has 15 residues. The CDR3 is CASSAGAGAITEAFF. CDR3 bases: TGTGCCAGCAGCGCAGGGGCAGGGGCGATCACTGAAGCTTTCTTT.

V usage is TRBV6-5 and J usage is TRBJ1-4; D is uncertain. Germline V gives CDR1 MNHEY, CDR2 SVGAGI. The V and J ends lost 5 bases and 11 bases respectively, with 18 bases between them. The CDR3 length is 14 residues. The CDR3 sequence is CASSQGRVPPKLFF. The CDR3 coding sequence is TGTGCCAGCAGTCAAGGGAGAGTCCCGCCGAAACTGTTTTTT.

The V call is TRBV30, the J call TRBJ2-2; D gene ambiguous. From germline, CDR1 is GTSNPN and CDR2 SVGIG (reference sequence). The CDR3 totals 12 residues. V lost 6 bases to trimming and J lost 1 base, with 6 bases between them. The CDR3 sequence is CACPWNTGELFF. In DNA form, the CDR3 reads TGTGCCTGTCCTTGGAACACCGGGGAGCTGTTTTTT.

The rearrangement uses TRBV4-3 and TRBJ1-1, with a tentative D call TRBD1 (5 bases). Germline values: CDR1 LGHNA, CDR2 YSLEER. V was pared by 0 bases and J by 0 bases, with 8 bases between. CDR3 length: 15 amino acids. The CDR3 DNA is TGCGCCAGCAGCCAAGAGACAGACGTGAACACTGAAGCTTTCTTT. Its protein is CASSQETDVNTEAFF.

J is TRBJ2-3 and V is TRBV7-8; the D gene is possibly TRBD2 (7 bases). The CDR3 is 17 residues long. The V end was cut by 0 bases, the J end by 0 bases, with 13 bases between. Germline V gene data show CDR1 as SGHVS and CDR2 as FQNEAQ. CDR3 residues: CASSLAGGPFSTDTQYF. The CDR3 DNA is TGTGCCAGCAGCTTAGCGGGGGGGCCCTTCAGCACAGATACGCAGTATTTT.

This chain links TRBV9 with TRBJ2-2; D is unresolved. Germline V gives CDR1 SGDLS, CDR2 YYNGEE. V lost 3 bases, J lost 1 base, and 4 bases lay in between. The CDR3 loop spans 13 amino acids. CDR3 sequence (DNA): TGTGCCAGCAGCGCCCGGAACACCGGGGAGCTGTTTTTT. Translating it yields CASSARNTGELFF.

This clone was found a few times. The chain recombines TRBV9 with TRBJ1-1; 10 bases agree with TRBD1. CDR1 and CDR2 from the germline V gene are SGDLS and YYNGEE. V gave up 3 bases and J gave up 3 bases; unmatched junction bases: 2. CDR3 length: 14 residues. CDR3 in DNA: TGTGCCAGCAGCGCCGGGACAGGGGACACTGAAGCTTTCTTT. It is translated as CASSAGTGDTEAFF. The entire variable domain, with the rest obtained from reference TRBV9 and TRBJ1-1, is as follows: DSGVTQTPKHLITATGQRVTLRCSPRSGDLSVYWYQQSLDQGLQFLIQYYNGEERAKGNILERFSAQQFPDLHSELNLSSLELGDSALYFCASSAGTGDTEAFFGQGTRLTVV.

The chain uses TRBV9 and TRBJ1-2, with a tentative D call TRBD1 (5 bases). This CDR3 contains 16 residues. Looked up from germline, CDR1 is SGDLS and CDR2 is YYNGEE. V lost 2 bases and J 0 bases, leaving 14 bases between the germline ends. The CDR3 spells CASSVSPDRSNYGYTF. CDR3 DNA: TGTGCCAGCAGCGTCAGCCCCGACAGATCTAACTATGGCTACACCTTC.

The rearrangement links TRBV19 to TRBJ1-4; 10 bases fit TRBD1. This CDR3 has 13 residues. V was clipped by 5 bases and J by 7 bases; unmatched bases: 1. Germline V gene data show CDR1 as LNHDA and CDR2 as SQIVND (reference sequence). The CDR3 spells CASSGQGGEKLFF. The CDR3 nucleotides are TGTGCCAGTAGTGGACAGGGGGGTGAAAAACTGTTTTTT. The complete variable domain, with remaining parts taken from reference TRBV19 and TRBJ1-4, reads DGGITQSPKYLFRKEGQNVTLSCEQNLNHDAMYWYRQDPGQGLRLIYYSQIVNDFQKGDIAEGYSVSREKKESFPLTVTSAQKNPTAFYLCASSGQGGEKLFFGSGTQLSVL.

The CDR3: CASSLLRDSGYEQYF. The CDR3, as DNA: TGCGCCAGCAGCCTCTTGCGGGACAGCGGCTACGAGCAGTACTTC. This chain uses TRBV5-1 with TRBJ2-7, with D maybe TRBD1 (7 bases). Per the germline V gene, CDR1 is SGHRS and CDR2 is YFSETQ. V dropped 4 bases and J dropped 3 bases, with 17 bases sitting between them. This CDR3 spans 15 amino acids.

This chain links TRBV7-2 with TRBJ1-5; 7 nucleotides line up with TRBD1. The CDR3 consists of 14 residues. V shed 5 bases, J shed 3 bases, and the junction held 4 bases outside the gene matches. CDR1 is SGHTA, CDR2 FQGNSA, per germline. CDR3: CASSLQGINQPQHF. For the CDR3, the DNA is TGTGCCAGCAGCCTACAGGGGATCAATCAGCCCCAGCATTTT.

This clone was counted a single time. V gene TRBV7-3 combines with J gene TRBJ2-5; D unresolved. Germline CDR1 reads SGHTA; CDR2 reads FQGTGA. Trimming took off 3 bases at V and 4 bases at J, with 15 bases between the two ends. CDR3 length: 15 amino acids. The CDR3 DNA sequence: TGTGCCAGCAGCTTCCCGCCGTTCTGCGCAGAGACCCAGTACTTC. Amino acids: CASSFPPFCAETQYF.